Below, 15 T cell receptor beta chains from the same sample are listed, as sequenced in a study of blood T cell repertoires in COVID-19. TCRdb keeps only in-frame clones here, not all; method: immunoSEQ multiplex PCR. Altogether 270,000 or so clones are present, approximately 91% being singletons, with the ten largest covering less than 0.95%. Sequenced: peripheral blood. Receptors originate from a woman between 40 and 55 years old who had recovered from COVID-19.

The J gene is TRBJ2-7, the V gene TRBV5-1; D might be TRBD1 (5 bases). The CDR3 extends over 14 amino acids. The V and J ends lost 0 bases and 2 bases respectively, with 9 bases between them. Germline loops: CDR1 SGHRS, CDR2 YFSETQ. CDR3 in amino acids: CASSLGRAAYEQYF. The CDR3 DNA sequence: TGCGCCAGCAGCTTGGGCAGGGCAGCCTACGAGCAGTACTTC.

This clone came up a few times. The CDR3 nucleotides are TGCGCCAGCAGCTTCAACGGGGGTCAAGAGACCCAGTACTTC. It yields the protein CASSFNGGQETQYF. The chain joins TRBV5-1 to TRBJ2-5; TRBD2 is a possible D gene (6 bases). V lost 2 bases and J 2 bases, leaving 10 bases between the germline ends. The CDR3 runs 14 residues. The germline gives CDR1 SGHRS, CDR2 YFSETQ.

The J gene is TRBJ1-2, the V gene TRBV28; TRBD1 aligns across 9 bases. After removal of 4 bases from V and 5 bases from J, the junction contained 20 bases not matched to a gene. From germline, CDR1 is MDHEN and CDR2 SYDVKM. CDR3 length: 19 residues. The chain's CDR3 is CASSSELTGTGPSRYGYTF. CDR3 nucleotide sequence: TGTGCCAGCAGTTCCGAATTGACCGGGACAGGGCCGTCAAGATATGGCTACACCTTC.

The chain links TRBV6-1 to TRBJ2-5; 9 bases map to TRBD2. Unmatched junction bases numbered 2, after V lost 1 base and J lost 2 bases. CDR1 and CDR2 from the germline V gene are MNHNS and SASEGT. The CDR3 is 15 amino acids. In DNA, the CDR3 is TGTGCCAGCAGTGAAGGACTAGCGGAGCAAGAGACCCAGTACTTC. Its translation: CASSEGLAEQETQYF.

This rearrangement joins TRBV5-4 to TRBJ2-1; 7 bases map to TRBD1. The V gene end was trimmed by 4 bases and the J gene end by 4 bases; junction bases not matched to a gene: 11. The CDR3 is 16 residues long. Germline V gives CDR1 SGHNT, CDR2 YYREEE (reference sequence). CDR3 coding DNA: TGTGCCAGCAGCGGGGGTGGGACAGACCCTTACAATGAGCAGTTCTTC. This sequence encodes CASSGGGTDPYNEQFF.

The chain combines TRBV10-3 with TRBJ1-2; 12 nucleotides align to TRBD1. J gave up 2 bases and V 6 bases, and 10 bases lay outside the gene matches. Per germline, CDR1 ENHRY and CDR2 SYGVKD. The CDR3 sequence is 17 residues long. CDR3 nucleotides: TGTGCCATCAGCCTAGGTAGGGACAGGGGGCAGAACTATGGCTACACCTTC. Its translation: CAISLGRDRGQNYGYTF.

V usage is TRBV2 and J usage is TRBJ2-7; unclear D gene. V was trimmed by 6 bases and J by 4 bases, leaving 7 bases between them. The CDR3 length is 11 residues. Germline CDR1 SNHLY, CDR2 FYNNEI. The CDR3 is CASSQFYEQYF. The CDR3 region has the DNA TGTGCCAGCAGCCAGTTTTACGAGCAGTACTTC.

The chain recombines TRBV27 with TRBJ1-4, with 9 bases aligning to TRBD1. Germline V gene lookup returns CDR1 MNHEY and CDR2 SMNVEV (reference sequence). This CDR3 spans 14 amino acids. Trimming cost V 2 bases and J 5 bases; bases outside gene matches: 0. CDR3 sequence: CASSLGTGNEKLFF. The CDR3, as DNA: TGTGCCAGCAGTTTAGGGACAGGGAATGAAAAACTGTTTTTT.

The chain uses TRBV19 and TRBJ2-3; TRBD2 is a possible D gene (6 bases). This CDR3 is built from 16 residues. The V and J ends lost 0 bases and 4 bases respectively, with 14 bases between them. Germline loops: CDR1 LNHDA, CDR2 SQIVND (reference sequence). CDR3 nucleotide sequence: TGTGCCAGTAGTATAGATCTAGCGCGAGGAGCAGATACGCAGTATTTT. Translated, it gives CASSIDLARGADTQYF. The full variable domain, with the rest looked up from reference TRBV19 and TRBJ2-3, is DGGITQSPKYLFRKEGQNVTLSCEQNLNHDAMYWYRQDPGQGLRLIYYSQIVNDFQKGDIAEGYSVSREKKESFPLTVTSAQKNPTAFYLCASSIDLARGADTQYFGPGTRLTVL.

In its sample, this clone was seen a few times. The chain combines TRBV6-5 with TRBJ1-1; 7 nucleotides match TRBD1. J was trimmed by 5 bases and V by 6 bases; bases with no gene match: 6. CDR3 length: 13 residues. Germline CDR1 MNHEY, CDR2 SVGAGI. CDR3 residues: CASSPTGRTEAFF. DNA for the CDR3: TGTGCCAGCAGCCCGACAGGGAGAACTGAAGCTTTCTTT.

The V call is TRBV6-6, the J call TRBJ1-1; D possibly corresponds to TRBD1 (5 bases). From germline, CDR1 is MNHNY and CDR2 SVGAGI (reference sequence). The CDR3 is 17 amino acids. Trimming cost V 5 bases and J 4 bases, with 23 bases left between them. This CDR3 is CASSPTLGGGLSTEAFF. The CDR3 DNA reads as TGTGCCAGCAGTCCCACCTTGGGGGGTGGGTTAAGCACTGAAGCTTTCTTT.

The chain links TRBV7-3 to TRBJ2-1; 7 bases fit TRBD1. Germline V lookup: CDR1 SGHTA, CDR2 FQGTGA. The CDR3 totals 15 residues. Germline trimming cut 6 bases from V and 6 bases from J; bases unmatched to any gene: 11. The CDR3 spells CASSPKPTGFNEQFF. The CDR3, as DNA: TGTGCCAGCAGTCCTAAGCCGACAGGGTTCAATGAGCAGTTCTTC.

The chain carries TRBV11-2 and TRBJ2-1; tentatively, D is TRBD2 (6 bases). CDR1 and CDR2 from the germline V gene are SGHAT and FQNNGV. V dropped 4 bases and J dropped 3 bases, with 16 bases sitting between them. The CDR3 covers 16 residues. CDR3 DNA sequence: TGTGCCAGCAGCTCCCTGCTAGCGCGAGACTACAATGAGCAGTTCTTC. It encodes CASSSLLARDYNEQFF.

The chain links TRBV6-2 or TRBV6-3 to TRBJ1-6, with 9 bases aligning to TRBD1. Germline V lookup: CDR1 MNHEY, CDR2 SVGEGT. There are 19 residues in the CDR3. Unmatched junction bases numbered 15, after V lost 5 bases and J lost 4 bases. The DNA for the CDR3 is TGTGCCAGCAGTCGCCGGGACAGGGAGGAAGCCTGGTATAATTCACCCCTCCACTTT. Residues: CASSRRDREEAWYNSPLHF.

CDR3 sequence: CSVAMGGGVNEKLFF. The CDR3 region has the DNA TGCAGCGTCGCCATGGGAGGGGGGGTTAATGAAAAACTGTTTTTT. V gene TRBV29-1 combines with J gene TRBJ1-4; maybe TRBD1 (6 bases). The germline gives CDR1 SQVTM, CDR2 ANQGSEA. The CDR3 has 15 amino acids. The germline V and J ends were trimmed by 6 bases and 4 bases, with 18 bases remaining between them. The full variable domain, its missing parts supplied by reference TRBV29-1 and TRBJ1-4, is SAVISQKPSRDICQRGTSLTIQCQVDSQVTMMFWYRQQPGQSLTLIATANQGSEATYESGFVIDKFPISRPNLTFSTLTVSNMSPEDSSIYLCSVAMGGGVNEKLFFGSGTQLSVL.